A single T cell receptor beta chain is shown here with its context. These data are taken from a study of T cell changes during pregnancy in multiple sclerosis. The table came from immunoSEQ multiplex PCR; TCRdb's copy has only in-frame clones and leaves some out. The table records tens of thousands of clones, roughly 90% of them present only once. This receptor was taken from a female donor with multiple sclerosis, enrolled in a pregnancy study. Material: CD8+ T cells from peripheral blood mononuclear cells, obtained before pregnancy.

CDR3 nucleotide sequence: TGTGCCAGCAGCGGGGGATCCGGGACAGGGAGTTATAGCAATCAGCCCCAGCATTTT. This sequence encodes CASSGGSGTGSYSNQPQHF. V gene TRBV5-6 combines with J gene TRBJ1-5, with 9 bases lining up with TRBD1. The J segment lost 0 bases and the V segment lost 4 bases, leaving 14 bases of the junction unmatched. Germline V gives CDR1 SGHDT, CDR2 YYEEEE. The length of the CDR3 is 19 residues. The full variable domain, rest sourced from reference TRBV5-6 and TRBJ1-5, is DAGVTQSPTHLIKTRGQQVTLRCSPKSGHDTVSWYQQALGQGPQFIFQYYEEEERQRGNFPDRFSGHQFPNYSSELNVNALLLGDSALYLCASSGGSGTGSYSNQPQHFGDGTRLSIL.